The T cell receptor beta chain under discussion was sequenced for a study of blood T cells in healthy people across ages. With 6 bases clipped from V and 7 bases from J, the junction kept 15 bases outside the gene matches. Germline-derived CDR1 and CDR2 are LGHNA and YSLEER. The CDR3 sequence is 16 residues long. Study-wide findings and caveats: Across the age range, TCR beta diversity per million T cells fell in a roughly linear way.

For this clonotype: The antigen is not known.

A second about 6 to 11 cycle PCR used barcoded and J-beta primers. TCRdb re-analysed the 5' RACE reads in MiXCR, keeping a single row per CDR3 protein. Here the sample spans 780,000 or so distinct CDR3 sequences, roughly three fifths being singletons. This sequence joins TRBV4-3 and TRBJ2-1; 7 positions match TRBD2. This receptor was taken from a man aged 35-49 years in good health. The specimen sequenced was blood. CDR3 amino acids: CASSLTGGMPDNEQFF. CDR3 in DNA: TGCGCCAGCAGTCTCACGGGGGGAATGCCCGATAATGAGCAGTTCTTC.